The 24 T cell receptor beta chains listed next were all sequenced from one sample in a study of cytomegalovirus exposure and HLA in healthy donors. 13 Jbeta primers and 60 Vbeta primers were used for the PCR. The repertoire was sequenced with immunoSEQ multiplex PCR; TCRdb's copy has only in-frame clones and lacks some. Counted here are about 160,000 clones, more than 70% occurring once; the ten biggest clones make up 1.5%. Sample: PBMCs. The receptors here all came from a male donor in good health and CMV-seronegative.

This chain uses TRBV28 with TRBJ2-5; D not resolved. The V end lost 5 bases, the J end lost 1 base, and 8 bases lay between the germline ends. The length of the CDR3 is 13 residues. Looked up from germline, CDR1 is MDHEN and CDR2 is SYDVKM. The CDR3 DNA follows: TGTGCCAGCAGTCAGACACCCCAAGAGACCCAGTACTTC. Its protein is CASSQTPQETQYF.

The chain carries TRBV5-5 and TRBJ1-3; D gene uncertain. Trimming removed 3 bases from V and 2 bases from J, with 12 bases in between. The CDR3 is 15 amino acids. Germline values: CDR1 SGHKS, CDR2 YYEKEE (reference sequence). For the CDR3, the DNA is TGTGCCAGCAGCTCCCGACTACAAACTGGAAACACCATATATTTT. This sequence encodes CASSSRLQTGNTIYF.

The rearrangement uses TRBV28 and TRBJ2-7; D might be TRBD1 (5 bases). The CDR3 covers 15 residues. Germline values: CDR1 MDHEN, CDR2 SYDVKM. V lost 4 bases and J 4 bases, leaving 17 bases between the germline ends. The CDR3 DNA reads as TGTGCCAGCAGTTCCCACCCGATGACAGCTTACGAGCAGTACTTC. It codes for CASSSHPMTAYEQYF.

The CDR3 here is CASRENRDFTRDTQYF. For the CDR3, the DNA is TGTGCCAGCAGGGAAAACCGGGACTTTACCCGAGATACGCAGTATTTT. This chain links TRBV11-1 with TRBJ2-3; D is possibly TRBD2 (6 bases). The CDR3 is 16 residues long. Germline V gene lookup returns CDR1 SGHAT and CDR2 FQDESV (reference sequence). V lost 6 bases, J lost 5 bases, and 21 bases lay in between.

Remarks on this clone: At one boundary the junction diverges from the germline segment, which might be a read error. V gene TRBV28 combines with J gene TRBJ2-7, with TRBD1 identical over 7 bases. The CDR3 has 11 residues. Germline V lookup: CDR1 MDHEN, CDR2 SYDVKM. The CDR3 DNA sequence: TGTGCCAGCAGTCTCGGACAGGACTTTAGTTTC. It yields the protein CASSLGQDFSF.

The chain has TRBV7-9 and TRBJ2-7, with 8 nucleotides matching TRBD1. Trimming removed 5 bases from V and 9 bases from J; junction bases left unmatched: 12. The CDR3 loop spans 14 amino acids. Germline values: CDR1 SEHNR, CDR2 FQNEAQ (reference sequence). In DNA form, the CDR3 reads TGTGCCAGCAGCCAAACGACAGGGGTACGCGGGCAGTACTTC. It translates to CASSQTTGVRGQYF.

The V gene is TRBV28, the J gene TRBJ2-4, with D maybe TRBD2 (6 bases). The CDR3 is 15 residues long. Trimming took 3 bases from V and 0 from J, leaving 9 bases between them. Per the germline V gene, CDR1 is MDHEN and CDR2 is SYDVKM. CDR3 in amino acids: CASSFSGLAKNIQYF. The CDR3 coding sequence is TGTGCCAGCAGTTTTAGCGGTCTAGCCAAAAACATTCAGTACTTC.

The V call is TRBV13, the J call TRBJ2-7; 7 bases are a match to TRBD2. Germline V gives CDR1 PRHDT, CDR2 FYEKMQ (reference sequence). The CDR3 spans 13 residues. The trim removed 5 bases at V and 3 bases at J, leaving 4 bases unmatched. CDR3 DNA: TGTGCCAGCAGCCGCCGGGACTACTACGAGCAGTACTTC. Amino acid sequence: CASSRRDYYEQYF.

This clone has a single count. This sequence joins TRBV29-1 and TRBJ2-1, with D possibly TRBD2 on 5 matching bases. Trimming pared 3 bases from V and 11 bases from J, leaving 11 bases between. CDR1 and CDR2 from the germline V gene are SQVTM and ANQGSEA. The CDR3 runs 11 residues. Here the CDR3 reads CSVDIGEKQFF. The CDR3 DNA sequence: TGCAGCGTTGACATCGGGGAAAAGCAGTTCTTC.

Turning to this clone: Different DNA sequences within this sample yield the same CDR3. The CDR3 reads CSVGGTEAFF. The CDR3 DNA reads TGCAGCGTAGGAGGCACTGAAGCTTTCTTT. The V call is TRBV29-1, the J call TRBJ1-1, with unresolved D. The CDR3 is 10 residues long. The V and J ends lost 6 bases and 4 bases respectively, with 6 bases between them. CDR1 and CDR2 from the germline V gene are SQVTM and ANQGSEA.

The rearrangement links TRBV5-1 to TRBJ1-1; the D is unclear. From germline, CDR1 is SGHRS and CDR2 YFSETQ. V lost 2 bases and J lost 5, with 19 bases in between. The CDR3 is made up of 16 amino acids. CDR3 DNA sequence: TGCGCCAGCAGCTTTCCCCGGATAATGAGGGAAACTGAAGCTTTCTTT. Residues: CASSFPRIMRETEAFF.

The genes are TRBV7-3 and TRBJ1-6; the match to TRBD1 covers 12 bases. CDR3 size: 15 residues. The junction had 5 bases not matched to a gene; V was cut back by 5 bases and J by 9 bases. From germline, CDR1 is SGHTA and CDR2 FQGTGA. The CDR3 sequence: CASSTGTGGSSPLHF. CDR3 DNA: TGTGCCAGCAGCACCGGGACAGGGGGCAGTTCACCCCTCCACTTT.

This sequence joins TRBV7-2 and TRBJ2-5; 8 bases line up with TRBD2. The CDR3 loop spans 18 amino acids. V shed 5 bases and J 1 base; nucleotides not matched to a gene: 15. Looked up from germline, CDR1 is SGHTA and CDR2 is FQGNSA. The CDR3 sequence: CASSNSGTRVNSQETQYF. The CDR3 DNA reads TGTGCCAGCAGCAATTCCGGGACTAGGGTGAACTCCCAAGAGACCCAGTACTTC.

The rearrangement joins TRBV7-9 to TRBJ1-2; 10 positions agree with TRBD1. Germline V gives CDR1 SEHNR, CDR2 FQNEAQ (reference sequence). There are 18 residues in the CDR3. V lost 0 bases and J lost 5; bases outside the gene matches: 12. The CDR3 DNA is TGTGCCAGCAGCTTAGCCGGGACAGGGGAAGTGGGGTTTTATGGCTACACCTTC. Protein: CASSLAGTGEVGFYGYTF.

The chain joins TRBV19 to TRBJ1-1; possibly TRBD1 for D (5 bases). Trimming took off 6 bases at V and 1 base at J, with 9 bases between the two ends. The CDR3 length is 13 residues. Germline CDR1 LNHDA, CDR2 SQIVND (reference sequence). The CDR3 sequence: CASSERGNTEAFF. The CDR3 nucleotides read TGTGCCAGTAGCGAAAGGGGGAACACTGAAGCTTTCTTT.

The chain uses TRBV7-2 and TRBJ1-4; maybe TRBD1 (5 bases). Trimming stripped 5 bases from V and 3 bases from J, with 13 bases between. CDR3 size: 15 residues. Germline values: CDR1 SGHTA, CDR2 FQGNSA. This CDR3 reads CASSLRTSSNEKLFF. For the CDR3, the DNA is TGTGCCAGCAGCCTAAGGACAAGCTCTAATGAAAAACTGTTTTTT.

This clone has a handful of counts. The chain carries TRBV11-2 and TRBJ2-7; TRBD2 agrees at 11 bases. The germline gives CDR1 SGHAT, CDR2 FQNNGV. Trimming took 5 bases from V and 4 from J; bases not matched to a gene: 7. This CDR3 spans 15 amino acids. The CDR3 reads CASSPQGTSGYEQYF. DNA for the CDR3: TGTGCCAGCAGCCCCCAGGGGACTAGCGGTTACGAGCAGTACTTC.

The CDR3 region is CASSLTPAGTAQETQYF. The CDR3, as DNA: TGCGCCAGCAGCTTGACTCCTGCCGGGACAGCACAAGAGACCCAGTACTTC. The gene calls are TRBV5-1 and TRBJ2-5, with 7 bases that match TRBD1. Germline CDR1 is SGHRS and CDR2 is YFSETQ. The junction had 11 bases not matched to a gene; V was cut back by 1 base and J by 2 bases. This CDR3 region has 17 residues.

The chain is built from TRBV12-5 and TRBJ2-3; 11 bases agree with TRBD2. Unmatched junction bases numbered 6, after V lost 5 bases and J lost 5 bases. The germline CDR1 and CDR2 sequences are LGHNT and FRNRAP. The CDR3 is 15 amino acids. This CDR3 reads CASGPGLAEGDTQYF. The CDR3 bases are TGTGCTAGTGGTCCGGGACTAGCGGAGGGAGATACGCAGTATTTT.

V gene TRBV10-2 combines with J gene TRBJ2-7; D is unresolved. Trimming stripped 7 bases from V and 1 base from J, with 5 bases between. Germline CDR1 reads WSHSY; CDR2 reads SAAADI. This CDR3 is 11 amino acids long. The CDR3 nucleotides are TGCGCCAGCACGGGTTCCTACGAGCAGTACTTC. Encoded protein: CASTGSYEQYF.

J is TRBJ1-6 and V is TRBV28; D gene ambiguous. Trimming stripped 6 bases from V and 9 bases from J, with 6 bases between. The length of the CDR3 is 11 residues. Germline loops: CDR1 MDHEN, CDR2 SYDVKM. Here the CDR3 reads CASSKISPLHF. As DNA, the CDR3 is TGTGCCAGCAGCAAAATTTCACCCCTCCACTTT.

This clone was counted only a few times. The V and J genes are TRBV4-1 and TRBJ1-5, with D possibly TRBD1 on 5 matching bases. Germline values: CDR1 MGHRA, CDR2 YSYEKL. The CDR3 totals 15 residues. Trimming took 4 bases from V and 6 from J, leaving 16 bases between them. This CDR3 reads CASSPPVGGGQPQHF. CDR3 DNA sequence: TGCGCCAGCAGCCCGCCCGTGGGGGGTGGTCAGCCCCAGCATTTT.

CDR3 nucleotides: TGCGCCAGCACCAACACTCCAGGGTACGACGAGCAGTACTTC. Its translation: CASTNTPGYDEQYF. The gene calls are TRBV5-1 and TRBJ2-7, with a weak D call TRBD1 (5 bases). The V end lost 6 bases, the J end lost 5 bases, and 18 bases lay between the germline ends. The length of the CDR3 is 14 residues. From germline, CDR1 is SGHRS and CDR2 YFSETQ. The variable domain in full, completed from reference TRBV5-1 and TRBJ2-7, reads KAGVTQTPRYLIKTRGQQVTLSCSPISGHRSVSWYQQTPGQGLQFLFEYFSETQRNKGNFPGRFSGRQFSNSRSEMNVSTLELGDSALYLCASTNTPGYDEQYFGPGTRLTVT.

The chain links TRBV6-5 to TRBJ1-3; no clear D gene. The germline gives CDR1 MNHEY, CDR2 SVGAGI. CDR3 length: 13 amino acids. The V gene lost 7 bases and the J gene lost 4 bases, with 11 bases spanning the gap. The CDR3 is CASINIPGNTIYF. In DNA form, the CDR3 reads TGTGCCAGCATCAACATTCCGGGAAACACCATATATTTT.